This is a list of T cell receptor beta chains from one sample in a study of CD8 T cells in Susac syndrome. TCRdb called the immunoSEQ multiplex PCR reads again in MiXCR, with one record for every CDR3 protein. The sample has more than 100,000 distinct CDR3 sequences, 90% to 95% seen once. The sequenced sample consisted of CD4+ T cells from PBMCs. The receptors stem from a human donor in good health. Each CDR3 is given with its conserved first and last residue. D genes are given only for firm matches. Some rows have no size entry. The others give once, few or many, or a class for an expanded clone.

J gene: TRBJ1-1; V gene: TRBV28; clone size: NA; D gene: NA; CDR3 DNA: TGTGCCAGCACCACATTGGGGCCGACTAATGAAGCTTTCTTT; CDR3 protein: CASTTLGPTNEAFF
J gene: TRBJ2-7; V gene: TRBV2; clone size: NA; D gene: NA; CDR3 DNA: TGTGCCAGCAGTGACCCGGCAGGGTGGTACGAGCAGTACTTC; CDR3 protein: CASSDPAGWYEQYF
J gene: TRBJ2-3; V gene: TRBV7-2; clone size: NA; D gene: TRBD2; CDR3 DNA: TGTGCCAGCAGTCTACTAGCGGGAGGCACAGATACGCAGTATTTT; CDR3 protein: CASSLLAGGTDTQYF
J gene: TRBJ2-2; V gene: TRBV7-2; clone size: once; D gene: NA; CDR3 DNA: TGTGCCAGCAGCTTAGACTGGACTCTTCGGGGCACCGGGGAGCTGTTTTTT; CDR3 protein: CASSLDWTLRGTGELFF
J gene: TRBJ1-1; V gene: TRBV29-1; clone size: NA; D gene: TRBD1; CDR3 DNA: TGCAGCGTTGAAGTTACAGGGGGCCGGACTGAAGCTTTCTTT; CDR3 protein: CSVEVTGGRTEAFF
J gene: TRBJ2-3; V gene: TRBV5-4; clone size: NA; D gene: NA; CDR3 DNA: TGTGCCAGCAGCTTTGCAGATACGCAGTATTTT; CDR3 protein: CASSFADTQYF
J gene: TRBJ2-5; V gene: TRBV6-4; clone size: NA; D gene: NA; CDR3 DNA: TGTGCCAGCAGTGACTCGTCGAAGGACCAGTACTTC; CDR3 protein: CASSDSSKDQYF
J gene: TRBJ1-2; V gene: TRBV12-3/TRBV12-4; clone size: NA; D gene: TRBD1; CDR3 DNA: TGTGCCAGCAGAGGACAGGAGCCAGGCTACACCTTC; CDR3 protein: CASRGQEPGYTF
J gene: TRBJ2-4; V gene: TRBV14; clone size: NA; D gene: TRBD1; CDR3 DNA: TGTGCCAGCAGCCACCGGGACAGGCCACCCGGAGCCAAAAACATTCAGTACTTC; CDR3 protein: CASSHRDRPPGAKNIQYF
J gene: TRBJ2-1; V gene: TRBV29-1; clone size: NA; D gene: NA; CDR3 DNA: TGCAGCGTGGGGGGCCAGGTCTATGAGCAGTTCTTC; CDR3 protein: CSVGGQVYEQFF
J gene: TRBJ2-7; V gene: TRBV5-6; clone size: NA; D gene: TRBD1; CDR3 DNA: TGTGCCAGCAGCTTGGTAGGACAGGGGGTGCAGTACTTC; CDR3 protein: CASSLVGQGVQYF
J gene: TRBJ2-2; V gene: TRBV28; clone size: NA; D gene: NA; CDR3 DNA: TGTGCCAGCACCCCTGGGGGGGAGCTGTTTTTT; CDR3 protein: CASTPGGELFF
J gene: TRBJ2-7; V gene: TRBV5-1; clone size: NA; D gene: TRBD2; CDR3 DNA: TGCGCCAGCAGAGAGGGACTAGGCCTTGATAGGTCCTACGAGCAGTACTTC; CDR3 protein: CASREGLGLDRSYEQYF
J gene: TRBJ2-1; V gene: TRBV5-1; clone size: NA; D gene: TRBD2; CDR3 DNA: TGCGCCAGCAGCTTGATGGGCGGGAGCTACAATGAGCAGTTCTTC; CDR3 protein: CASSLMGGSYNEQFF
J gene: TRBJ2-3; V gene: TRBV29-1; clone size: NA; D gene: TRBD2; CDR3 DNA: TGCAGCGTTGTTCTAGCGGGAGGACGAACAGATACGCAGTATTTT; CDR3 protein: CSVVLAGGRTDTQYF
J gene: TRBJ2-2; V gene: TRBV6-1; clone size: NA; D gene: TRBD2; CDR3 DNA: TGTGCCAGCAGTACACTAGCGGGAGGGGTCCCCGGGGAGCTGTTTTTT; CDR3 protein: CASSTLAGGVPGELFF
J gene: TRBJ2-7; V gene: TRBV28; clone size: NA; D gene: TRBD2; CDR3 DNA: TGTGCCAGCAGTTTAAGCGGGAGGTCCATCCAGGACGAGCAGTACTTC; CDR3 protein: CASSLSGRSIQDEQYF
J gene: TRBJ2-1; V gene: TRBV5-1; clone size: NA; D gene: TRBD2; CDR3 DNA: TGCGCCAGCAGCTGGAGCGGGGGTGGCAATGAGCAGTTCTTC; CDR3 protein: CASSWSGGGNEQFF
J gene: TRBJ2-7; V gene: TRBV3-1; clone size: NA; D gene: TRBD2; CDR3 DNA: TGTGCCAGCAGCCACGGACTAGCGGAGGCCGGGAGGGTGCAGTACTTC; CDR3 protein: CASSHGLAEAGRVQYF
J gene: TRBJ2-3; V gene: TRBV20-1; clone size: NA; D gene: NA; CDR3 DNA: TGCAGTGCTCAACCCCGCGGGGATACGCAGTATTTT; CDR3 protein: CSAQPRGDTQYF
J gene: TRBJ1-2; V gene: TRBV27; clone size: NA; D gene: NA; CDR3 DNA: TGTGCCAGCAGTTTGAGCGGAGGCGGGTCTGGCTACACCTTC; CDR3 protein: CASSLSGGGSGYTF
J gene: TRBJ2-1; V gene: TRBV19; clone size: NA; D gene: NA; CDR3 DNA: TGTGCCAGTACGGGGGACAGCGTCTACAATGAGCAGTTCTTC; CDR3 protein: CASTGDSVYNEQFF
J gene: TRBJ1-5; V gene: TRBV2; clone size: NA; D gene: NA; CDR3 DNA: TGTGCCAGCAGTGAAATTTCCTTGGCCAATCAGCCCCAGCATTTT; CDR3 protein: CASSEISLANQPQHF
J gene: TRBJ2-5; V gene: TRBV18; clone size: NA; D gene: TRBD1; CDR3 DNA: TGTGCCAGCTCACCAGGACAGGGGGCGAAAGAGACCCAGTACTTC; CDR3 protein: CASSPGQGAKETQYF
J gene: TRBJ2-2; V gene: TRBV19; clone size: NA; D gene: TRBD1; CDR3 DNA: TGTGCCAGTGGGACAGGGAGGACCGGGGAGCTGTTTTTT; CDR3 protein: CASGTGRTGELFF
J gene: TRBJ2-1; V gene: TRBV5-1; clone size: NA; D gene: NA; CDR3 DNA: TGCGCCAGCAGCCTGGACAGAATCAATGAGCAGTTCTTC; CDR3 protein: CASSLDRINEQFF
J gene: TRBJ2-1; V gene: TRBV7-8; clone size: NA; D gene: NA; CDR3 DNA: TGTGCCAGCAGCTTTCCCGGGGAGAGCTCCTACAATGAGCAGTTCTTC; CDR3 protein: CASSFPGESSYNEQFF
J gene: TRBJ2-7; V gene: TRBV10-3; clone size: NA; D gene: NA; CDR3 DNA: TGTGCCATCAGTGATTTACAGCTATACTACGAGCAGTACTTC; CDR3 protein: CAISDLQLYYEQYF
J gene: TRBJ2-7; V gene: TRBV7-9; clone size: NA; D gene: NA; CDR3 DNA: TGTGCCAGCAGCTTAAACAGCGGTCCGGAGGGTGAGCAGTACTTC; CDR3 protein: CASSLNSGPEGEQYF
J gene: TRBJ2-3; V gene: TRBV29-1; clone size: NA; D gene: TRBD1; CDR3 DNA: TGCAGCGTGAGGACAGGGGAGGATACGCAGTATTTT; CDR3 protein: CSVRTGEDTQYF
J gene: TRBJ2-7; V gene: TRBV21-1; clone size: NA; D gene: NA; CDR3 DNA: TGTGCCAGCAGCTCTAGAACCGGGACAGGGGATCTCTACGAGCAGTACTTC; CDR3 protein: CASSSRTGTGDLYEQYF
J gene: TRBJ2-6; V gene: TRBV7-8; clone size: NA; D gene: TRBD1; CDR3 DNA: TGTGCCAGCAGCTCACGGGACAGTCCTACCAACGTCCTGACTTTC; CDR3 protein: CASSSRDSPTNVLTF
J gene: TRBJ2-3; V gene: TRBV5-4; clone size: once; D gene: TRBD1; CDR3 DNA: TGTGCCAGCAGCCTTTCCTCCGGGACAGGGGGCCCAGATACGCAGTATTTT; CDR3 protein: CASSLSSGTGGPDTQYF
J gene: TRBJ2-7; V gene: TRBV29-1; clone size: NA; D gene: NA; CDR3 DNA: TGCAGCGTTGAGGCCGGTATTTCCTACGAGCAGTACTTC; CDR3 protein: CSVEAGISYEQYF
J gene: TRBJ2-7; V gene: TRBV7-9; clone size: once; D gene: NA; CDR3 DNA: TGTGCCAGCCATCCCTCCCTAGGAAACTCCGAGCAGTACTTC; CDR3 protein: CASHPSLGNSEQYF
J gene: TRBJ2-3; V gene: TRBV29-1; clone size: NA; D gene: NA; CDR3 DNA: TGCAGCGTTGAAGAAACAACTACAACTACGCAGTATTTT; CDR3 protein: CSVEETTTTTQYF
J gene: TRBJ2-3; V gene: TRBV9; clone size: NA; D gene: TRBD1; CDR3 DNA: TGTGCCAGCAGCGTCGACAGGGGGCGATATACGCAGTATTTT; CDR3 protein: CASSVDRGRYTQYF
J gene: TRBJ2-1; V gene: TRBV7-2; clone size: NA; D gene: TRBD2; CDR3 DNA: TGTGCCAGCAGCTCCCGGACTAGCTCCGAGGTACACAATGAGCAGTTCTTC; CDR3 protein: CASSSRTSSEVHNEQFF
J gene: TRBJ1-1; V gene: TRBV20-1; clone size: NA; D gene: NA; CDR3 DNA: TGCAGTGCTCCTTCGCGGATTAGTGCGACTGAAGCTTTCTTT; CDR3 protein: CSAPSRISATEAFF
J gene: TRBJ2-7; V gene: TRBV7-9; clone size: NA; D gene: TRBD2; CDR3 DNA: TGTGCCAGCAGCCCCCGGGTAGCGGGAGAATACGAGCAGTACTTC; CDR3 protein: CASSPRVAGEYEQYF
J gene: TRBJ1-1; V gene: TRBV19; clone size: once; D gene: TRBD1; CDR3 DNA: TGTGCCAGTAGTACCCAGGGGGCGTACACTGAAGCTTTCTTT; CDR3 protein: CASSTQGAYTEAFF
J gene: TRBJ1-5; V gene: TRBV27; clone size: NA; D gene: TRBD1; CDR3 DNA: TGTGCCAGCAGTGCCAACAGGGGGCTGCGTCAGCCCCAGCATTTT; CDR3 protein: CASSANRGLRQPQHF
J gene: TRBJ2-7; V gene: TRBV4-2; clone size: NA; D gene: TRBD2; CDR3 DNA: TGTGCCAGCAGCCAAGATTCGTCGGGAGGGCGAGGCGAGCAGTACTTC; CDR3 protein: CASSQDSSGGRGEQYF
J gene: TRBJ2-2; V gene: TRBV20-1; clone size: NA; D gene: NA; CDR3 DNA: TGCAGTGCTGGAATACTAGCATCGAAGGGGGTGTTTTTT; CDR3 protein: CSAGILASKGVFF
J gene: TRBJ2-7; V gene: TRBV11-2; clone size: NA; D gene: TRBD2; CDR3 DNA: TGTGCCAGCAGCGAGCTGGTTAGCGGGACGTACGAGCAGTACTTC; CDR3 protein: CASSELVSGTYEQYF
J gene: TRBJ2-5; V gene: TRBV5-1; clone size: NA; D gene: NA; CDR3 DNA: TGCGCCAGCAGCTCGGCCAATCCTCAAGAGACCCAGTACTTC; CDR3 protein: CASSSANPQETQYF
J gene: TRBJ2-7; V gene: TRBV29-1; clone size: NA; D gene: TRBD2; CDR3 DNA: TGCAGCGCCAGATCTAGCGGGAGCTACGAGCAGTACTTC; CDR3 protein: CSARSSGSYEQYF
J gene: TRBJ2-7; V gene: TRBV23-1; clone size: NA; D gene: TRBD2; CDR3 DNA: TGCGCCAGCAGTCACATTTCGGCTAGCGGGAGCTACGAGCAGTACTTC; CDR3 protein: CASSHISASGSYEQYF
J gene: TRBJ2-5; V gene: TRBV30; clone size: few; D gene: NA; CDR3 DNA: TGTGCCTGGAGTACTACCCAAGAGACCCAGTACTTC; CDR3 protein: CAWSTTQETQYF
J gene: TRBJ2-3; V gene: TRBV5-1; clone size: NA; D gene: NA; CDR3 DNA: TGCGCCAGCAGCTTGGAGGGGCGGGTCACAGATACGCAGTATTTT; CDR3 protein: CASSLEGRVTDTQYF
J gene: TRBJ2-1; V gene: TRBV2; clone size: once; D gene: NA; CDR3 DNA: TGTGCCACCCAGAACCCCTACAATGAGCAGTTCTTC; CDR3 protein: CATQNPYNEQFF
J gene: TRBJ2-1; V gene: TRBV11-1; clone size: NA; D gene: TRBD2; CDR3 DNA: TGTGCCAGCAGCTTGGGACTAGCGGGAGGTGAGCAGTTCTTC; CDR3 protein: CASSLGLAGGEQFF
J gene: TRBJ2-7; V gene: TRBV6-2/TRBV6-3; clone size: NA; D gene: TRBD2; CDR3 DNA: TGTGCCAGCAGTTCCCCGGGACTAGCTATACACGAGCAGTACTTC; CDR3 protein: CASSSPGLAIHEQYF
J gene: TRBJ1-5; V gene: TRBV3-1; clone size: few; D gene: TRBD1; CDR3 DNA: TGTGCCTCCGGACAGGGAGGCAATCAGCCCCAGCATTTT; CDR3 protein: CASGQGGNQPQHF
J gene: TRBJ2-5; V gene: TRBV5-6; clone size: NA; D gene: NA; CDR3 DNA: TGTGCCAGTTCAGGTGCCAGGCGGGAGACCCAGTACTTC; CDR3 protein: CASSGARRETQYF
J gene: TRBJ1-3; V gene: TRBV3-1; clone size: NA; D gene: NA; CDR3 DNA: TGTGCCAGCAGCCAAGCCCCCGAGACAGTAAACCCCTACACCATATATTTT; CDR3 protein: CASSQAPETVNPYTIYF
J gene: TRBJ1-2; V gene: TRBV3-1; clone size: NA; D gene: TRBD1; CDR3 DNA: TGTGCCAGCAGCCAAGTCGCAGGGGGCTACTATGGCTACACCTTC; CDR3 protein: CASSQVAGGYYGYTF
J gene: TRBJ2-2; V gene: TRBV5-4; clone size: NA; D gene: NA; CDR3 DNA: TGTGCCAGCAGCTCCCGAAGCTTCGGGCCGAACACCGGGGAGCTGTTTTTT; CDR3 protein: CASSSRSFGPNTGELFF